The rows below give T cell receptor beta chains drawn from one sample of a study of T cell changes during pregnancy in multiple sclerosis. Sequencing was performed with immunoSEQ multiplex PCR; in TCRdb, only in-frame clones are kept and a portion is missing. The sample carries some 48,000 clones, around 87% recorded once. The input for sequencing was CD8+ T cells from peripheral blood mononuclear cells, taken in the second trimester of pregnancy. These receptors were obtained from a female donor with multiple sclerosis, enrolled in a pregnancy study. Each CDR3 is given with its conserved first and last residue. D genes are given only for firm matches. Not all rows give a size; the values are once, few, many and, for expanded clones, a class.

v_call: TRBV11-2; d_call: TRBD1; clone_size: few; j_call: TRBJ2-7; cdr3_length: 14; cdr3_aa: CASNSGTGSYEQYF; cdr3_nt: TGTGCCAGCAACTCCGGGACAGGCTCCTACGAGCAGTACTTC
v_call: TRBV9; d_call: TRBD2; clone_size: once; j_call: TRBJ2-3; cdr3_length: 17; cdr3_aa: CASSAPTGLAETDTQYF; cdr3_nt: TGTGCCAGCAGCGCCCCCACGGGGCTAGCGGAAACAGATACGCAGTATTTT
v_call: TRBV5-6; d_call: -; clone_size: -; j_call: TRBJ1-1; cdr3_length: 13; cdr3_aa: CASSYGMNTEAFF; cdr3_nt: TGTGCCAGCAGTTACGGTATGAACACTGAAGCTTTCTTT
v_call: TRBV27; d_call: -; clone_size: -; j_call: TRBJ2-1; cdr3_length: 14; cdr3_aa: CASSPLGPHNEQFF; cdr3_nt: TGTGCCAGCAGTCCCCTAGGCCCTCACAATGAGCAGTTCTTC
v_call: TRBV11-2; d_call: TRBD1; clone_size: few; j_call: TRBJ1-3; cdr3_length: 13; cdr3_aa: CASSLGTGDTIYF; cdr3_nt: TGTGCCAGCAGCTTGGGGACAGGGGACACCATATATTTT
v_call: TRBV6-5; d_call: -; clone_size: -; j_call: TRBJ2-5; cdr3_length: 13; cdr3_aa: CASSPGLPGTQYF; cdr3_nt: TGTGCCAGCAGCCCCGGACTTCCGGGGACCCAGTACTTC
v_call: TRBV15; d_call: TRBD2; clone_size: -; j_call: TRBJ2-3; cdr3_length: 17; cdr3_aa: CATSLWTSGGFGDTQYF; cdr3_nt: TGTGCCACCAGCCTCTGGACTAGCGGGGGCTTTGGGGATACGCAGTATTTT
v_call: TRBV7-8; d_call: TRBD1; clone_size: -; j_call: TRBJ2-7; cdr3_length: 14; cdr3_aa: CASSSPGQEGEQYF; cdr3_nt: TGTGCCAGCAGCTCCCCGGGACAGGAAGGAGAGCAGTACTTC
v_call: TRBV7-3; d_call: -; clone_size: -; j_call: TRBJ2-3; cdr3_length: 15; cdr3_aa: CASSLWGESTDTQYF; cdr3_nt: TGTGCCAGCAGCTTATGGGGGGAATCGACAGATACGCAGTATTTT
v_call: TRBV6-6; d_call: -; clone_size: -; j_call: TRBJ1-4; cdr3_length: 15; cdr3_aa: CASSYGPPSNEKLFF; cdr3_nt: TGTGCCAGCAGTTACGGGCCTCCCTCCAATGAAAAACTGTTTTTT
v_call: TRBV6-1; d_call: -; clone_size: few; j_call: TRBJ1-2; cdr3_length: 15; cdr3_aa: CASSEGTAFHYGYTF; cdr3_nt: TGTGCCAGCAGTGAAGGGACAGCCTTTCACTATGGCTACACCTTC